These 20 T cell receptor beta chains share one sample of origin, sequenced in a study of technical replicates of blood from a few donors. Clones were read by immunoSEQ multiplex PCR, and TCRdb kept only the in-frame ones, dropping some. The top ten clones hold over 0.2% of a sample with more than 95,000 clones, 95% of them seen once. The sample consisted of T cells isolated from PBMCs. Receptor source: a human donor in good health.

The chain has TRBV19 and TRBJ1-3; D is uncertain. With 8 bases removed from V and 4 bases from J, the gap between germline ends came to 12 bases. The CDR3 runs 13 residues. The germline V gene encodes CDR1 LNHDA and CDR2 SQIVND (reference sequence). CDR3 sequence: CASRFPGGNTIYF. As DNA, the CDR3 is TGTGCCAGTCGGTTCCCGGGGGGAAACACCATATATTTT.

The chain combines TRBV15 with TRBJ2-5, with D perhaps matching TRBD2 (5 bases). V was trimmed by 3 bases and J by 5 bases, leaving 10 bases between them. The germline CDR1 and CDR2 sequences are LNHNV and YYDKDF (reference sequence). The CDR3 contains 13 residues. The CDR3 reads CATSSGMEETQYF. The CDR3 DNA is TGTGCCACCAGCAGCGGGATGGAGGAGACCCAGTACTTC.

The V call is TRBV7-2, the J call TRBJ2-7, with D possibly matching TRBD1 (5 bases). Trimming stripped 6 bases from V and 0 bases from J, with 12 bases between. CDR1 is SGHTA and CDR2 is FQGNSA in the germline V gene. The CDR3 is 14 amino acids. As DNA, the CDR3 is TGTGCCAGCAGTTCCCAGGGTAGCTCCTACGAGCAGTACTTC. Encoded protein: CASSSQGSSYEQYF.

A note on this clone: An end of the junction does not agree with germline; a read error may underlie this. The CDR3 DNA reads as TGCAGTGCTGCCCTGAACCCCTCTGTGAGCTTC. Translated: CSAALNPSVSF. This chain joins TRBV20-1 and TRBJ1-2; D remains unclear. This CDR3 is 11 amino acids long. Germline CDR1 is DFQATT and CDR2 is SNEGSKA (reference sequence).

V usage is TRBV4-1 and J usage is TRBJ1-2, with TRBD1 matching over 7 bases. The V segment lost 4 bases and the J segment 2 bases; nucleotides outside the gene matches: 10. Germline CDR1 and CDR2: MGHRA and YSYEKL. The CDR3 runs to 16 residues. CDR3 residues: CASSRGRATGNYGYTF. CDR3 nucleotides: TGCGCCAGCAGCCGAGGAAGGGCGACAGGGAACTATGGCTACACCTTC.

The chain uses TRBV27 and TRBJ2-1, with D perhaps matching TRBD2 (5 bases). This CDR3 spans 14 amino acids. Germline loops: CDR1 MNHEY, CDR2 SMNVEV (reference sequence). V gave up 6 bases and J gave up 1 base, with 10 bases separating them. The CDR3: CASSILGSYNEQFF. As DNA, the CDR3 is TGTGCCAGCAGCATACTAGGGTCCTACAATGAGCAGTTCTTC.

The chain uses TRBV4-1 and TRBJ1-1; TRBD1 matches at 8 bases. The germline CDR1 and CDR2 sequences are MGHRA and YSYEKL. The CDR3 is made up of 16 amino acids. With V trimmed by 0 bases and J by 0 bases, 3 bases remained unmatched. CDR3: CASSQEGQGLNTEAFF. Written as DNA, the CDR3 is TGCGCCAGCAGCCAAGAAGGACAGGGATTGAACACTGAAGCTTTCTTT.

V gene TRBV19 combines with J gene TRBJ2-2; TRBD1 agrees at 8 bases. This CDR3 has 16 amino acids. Germline CDR1 reads LNHDA; CDR2 reads SQIVND (reference sequence). V was pared by 5 bases and J by 5 bases, with 10 bases of the junction left unmatched. The CDR3 region is CASSADRVYGTGELFF. CDR3 nucleotides: TGTGCCAGTAGTGCGGACAGGGTGTATGGGACCGGGGAGCTGTTTTTT.

The chain has TRBV18 and TRBJ2-4, with 10 bases aligning to TRBD2. Germline V CDR1 and CDR2: KGHSH, LQKENI. J lost 2 bases, V lost 3 bases, and 4 bases had no gene match. This CDR3 spans 16 amino acids. CDR3 coding DNA: TGTGCCAGCTCACCCGGAGCGGGAGGGACCAAAAACATTCAGTACTTC. Amino acids: CASSPGAGGTKNIQYF. Drawing the rest from reference TRBV18 and TRBJ2-4, the complete variable domain is NAGVMQNPRHLVRRRGQEARLRCSPMKGHSHVYWYRQLPEEGLKFMVYLQKENIIDESGMPKERFSAEFPKEGPSILRIQQVVRGDSAAYFCASSPGAGGTKNIQYFGAGTRLSVL.

The CDR3 reads CASSPEGVWQPQHF. CDR3 nucleotides: TGCGCCAGCAGCCCCGAAGGGGTATGGCAGCCCCAGCATTTT. The chain couples TRBV5-1 to TRBJ1-5, with D perhaps matching TRBD1 (5 bases). Germline V gives CDR1 SGHRS, CDR2 YFSETQ. The CDR3 loop spans 14 amino acids. V was cut by 4 bases and J by 7 bases, with 15 bases left in between.

The J gene is TRBJ2-5, the V gene TRBV5-1; perhaps TRBD1 as D (5 bases). CDR1 and CDR2 from the germline V gene are SGHRS and YFSETQ. Trimming removed 0 bases at V and 4 bases at J, with 10 bases between. This CDR3 has 14 residues. CDR3 DNA sequence: TGCGCCAGCAGCTTGGCGGCTGGGGCAGAGACCCAGTACTTC. Translation gives CASSLAAGAETQYF. Full variable domain (outside the CDR3, taken from reference TRBV5-1 and TRBJ2-5): KAGVTQTPRYLIKTRGQQVTLSCSPISGHRSVSWYQQTPGQGLQFLFEYFSETQRNKGNFPGRFSGRQFSNSRSEMNVSTLELGDSALYLCASSLAAGAETQYFGPGTRLLVL.

The chain couples TRBV28 to TRBJ2-7, with 8 bases lining up with TRBD1. After removal of 1 base from V and 6 bases from J, the junction contained 14 bases not matched to a gene. This CDR3 is 17 amino acids long. CDR1 and CDR2 from the germline V gene are MDHEN and SYDVKM. This chain's CDR3 is CASSLSQPWAGGVEQYF. The DNA of the CDR3 is TGTGCCAGCAGTTTATCCCAACCATGGGCAGGGGGCGTCGAGCAGTACTTC.

The V gene is TRBV12-5, the J gene TRBJ1-2; D possibly corresponds to TRBD1 (6 bases). This CDR3 contains 21 residues. V was cut by 1 base and J by 1 base, with 28 bases left in between. Germline CDR1 is LGHNT and CDR2 is FRNRAP. The chain's CDR3 is CASGLGPTGGGLLFLNYGYTF. CDR3 sequence (DNA): TGTGCTAGTGGTTTGGGCCCCACCGGGGGGGGCCTCTTGTTTCTTAACTATGGCTACACCTTC.

The chain recombines TRBV10-1 with TRBJ2-1, with 7 nucleotides matching TRBD1. The CDR3 runs to 16 residues. Germline V lookup: CDR1 WNHNN, CDR2 SYGVQD (reference sequence). V shed 6 bases, J shed 6 bases, and the junction held 14 bases outside the gene matches. The CDR3 region has the DNA TGCGCCAGCAGCCCCGTTCAGGGGGTGCTAGTCAATGAGCAGTTCTTC. It specifies CASSPVQGVLVNEQFF.

The chain is built from TRBV28 and TRBJ2-2; 7 bases line up with TRBD1. Trimming removed 7 bases from V and 10 bases from J; junction bases left unmatched: 6. The CDR3 extends over 12 amino acids. Germline CDR1 reads MDHEN; CDR2 reads SYDVKM. CDR3 protein: CASKATGTELFF. CDR3 bases: TGTGCCAGCAAAGCGACAGGGACGGAGCTGTTTTTT.

The chain is built from TRBV9 and TRBJ1-4; D is perhaps TRBD1 (6 bases). Germline V CDR1 and CDR2: SGDLS, YYNGEE. The CDR3 length is 16 residues. V was cut by 2 bases and J by 5 bases, with 16 bases left in between. DNA for the CDR3: TGTGCCAGCAGCGTGTCTGGGGGGGCGTCAAATGAAAAACTGTTTTTT. Translation gives CASSVSGGASNEKLFF.

This sequence joins TRBV6-5 and TRBJ2-5, with TRBD1 matching over 7 bases. The V segment lost 9 bases and the J segment 5 bases; nucleotides outside the gene matches: 9. The V gene's germline CDR1 is MNHEY and CDR2 SVGAGI. This CDR3 is 13 amino acids long. The CDR3 spells CASTGTEEETQYF. The CDR3 bases are TGTGCCAGTACGGGGACAGAGGAGGAGACCCAGTACTTC.

The V call is TRBV19, the J call TRBJ2-2; D perhaps matches TRBD2 (6 bases). Germline CDR1 and CDR2: LNHDA and SQIVND (reference sequence). The CDR3 has 15 residues. Trimming cost V 5 bases and J 4 bases, with 14 bases left between them. CDR3 bases: TGTGCCAGTAGTCCCGCCGGGGGAGGCACCGGGGAGCTGTTTTTT. Residues: CASSPAGGGTGELFF.

The CDR3 sequence: CAWSGQGTDTQYF. The CDR3 region has the DNA TGTGCCTGGAGTGGCCAGGGCACAGATACGCAGTATTTT. The chain combines TRBV30 with TRBJ2-3; no clear D. The CDR3 is 13 amino acids. With 1 base removed from V and 1 base from J, the gap between germline ends came to 6 bases. Germline values: CDR1 GTSNPN, CDR2 SVGIG (reference sequence).

The chain combines TRBV7-6 with TRBJ2-3; 9 bases fit TRBD1. V was clipped by 1 base and J by 1 base; unmatched bases: 12. The CDR3 has 19 amino acids. Germline V CDR1 and CDR2: SGHVS, FNYEAQ. DNA for the CDR3: TGTGCCAGCAGCTTAGACACATTACCGGGACAGGGACGCACAGATACGCAGTATTTT. Protein product: CASSLDTLPGQGRTDTQYF.